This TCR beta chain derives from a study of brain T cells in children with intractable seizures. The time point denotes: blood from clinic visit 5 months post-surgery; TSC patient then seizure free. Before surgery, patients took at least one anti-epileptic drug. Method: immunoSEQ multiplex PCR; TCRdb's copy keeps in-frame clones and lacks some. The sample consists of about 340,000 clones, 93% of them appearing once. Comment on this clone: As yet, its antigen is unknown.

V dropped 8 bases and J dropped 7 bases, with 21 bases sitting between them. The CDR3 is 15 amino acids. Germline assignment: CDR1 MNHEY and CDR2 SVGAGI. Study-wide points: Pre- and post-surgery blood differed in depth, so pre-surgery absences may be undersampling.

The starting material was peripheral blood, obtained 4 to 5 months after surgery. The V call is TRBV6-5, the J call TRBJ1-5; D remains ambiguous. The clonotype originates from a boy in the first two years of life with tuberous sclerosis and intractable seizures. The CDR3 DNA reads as TGTGCCAGCTCAACCCGACGGGGAGGTGAACAGCCCCAGCATTTT. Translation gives CASSTRRGGEQPQHF.